One TCR beta chain is described in this entry. This record comes from a study of control samples from healthy donors and cancer patients. Germline V gene sequence: CDR1 LNHDA, CDR2 SQIVND (reference sequence). CDR3 length: 15 amino acids. The V end was cut by 8 bases, the J end by 6 bases, with 19 bases between. The protocol was immunoSEQ multiplex PCR, while the TCRdb copy is restricted to in-frame clones and leaves out a portion. The sample lists approximately 190,000 clones, approximately 90% occurring once. The clonotype originates from a man aged 25-45 years in good health. Sequencing was done on a sample of blood. This sequence joins TRBV19 and TRBJ2-2; D might be TRBD1 (5 bases). This CDR3 reads CASSPTLRAAGELFF. For the CDR3, the DNA is TGTGCCAGTTCGCCCACCCTCAGGGCAGCCGGGGAGCTGTTTTTT.